The 2 T cell receptor beta chains below all came from one sample that was sequenced in a study of blood T cell repertoires in COVID-19. Using immunoSEQ multiplex PCR, the repertoire was profiled, and TCRdb retains in-frame clones only, with some absent. Altogether under 200,000 clones are present, roughly 71% being singletons, with the ten largest covering roughly 3.5%. Specimen: peripheral blood. These receptor sequences come from a woman older than 75 with acute or convalescent COVID-19.

V is TRBV30 and J is TRBJ1-3; 7 bases agree with TRBD1. Germline loops: CDR1 GTSNPN, CDR2 SVGIG (reference sequence). Germline trimming cut 0 bases from V and 4 bases from J; bases unmatched to any gene: 18. The CDR3 covers 19 residues. CDR3 sequence: CAWSVMAGGEFGVGNTIYF. The CDR3 DNA sequence: TGTGCCTGGAGTGTAATGGCAGGGGGTGAATTCGGGGTCGGAAACACCATATATTTT.

This clone occurred a few times. V and J are TRBV7-6 and TRBJ1-6; 7 bases match TRBD1. The J segment lost 10 bases and the V segment lost 1 base, leaving 10 bases of the junction unmatched. The length of the CDR3 is 16 residues. CDR1 is SGHVS, CDR2 FNYEAQ, per germline. The CDR3 DNA reads TGTGCCAGCAGCTTAGAAGGTCAGGGGGTGGGATCACCCCTCCACTTT. Amino acids: CASSLEGQGVGSPLHF.